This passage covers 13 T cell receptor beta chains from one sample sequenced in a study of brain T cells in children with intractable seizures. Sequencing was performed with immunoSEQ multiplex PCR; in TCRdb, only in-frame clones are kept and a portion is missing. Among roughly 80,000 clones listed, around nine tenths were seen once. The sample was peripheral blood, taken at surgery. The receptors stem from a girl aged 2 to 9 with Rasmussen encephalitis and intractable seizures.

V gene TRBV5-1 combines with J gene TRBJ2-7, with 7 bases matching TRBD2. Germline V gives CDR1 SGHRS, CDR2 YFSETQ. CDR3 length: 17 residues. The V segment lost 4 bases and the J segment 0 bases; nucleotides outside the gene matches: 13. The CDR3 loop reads CASSRGETSRYSYEQYF. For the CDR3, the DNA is TGCGCCAGCAGCCGGGGGGAGACTAGCCGATACTCCTACGAGCAGTACTTC.

DNA of the CDR3: TGTGCCAGCAGTCCCGGGACTAGCGGGGCAGATACGCAGTATTTT. It is translated as CASSPGTSGADTQYF. The chain links TRBV27 to TRBJ2-3, with 13 bases aligning to TRBD2. CDR1 and CDR2 from the germline V gene are MNHEY and SMNVEV (reference sequence). V lost 5 bases to trimming and J lost 4 bases; unmatched junction nucleotides: 3. This CDR3 region has 15 residues.

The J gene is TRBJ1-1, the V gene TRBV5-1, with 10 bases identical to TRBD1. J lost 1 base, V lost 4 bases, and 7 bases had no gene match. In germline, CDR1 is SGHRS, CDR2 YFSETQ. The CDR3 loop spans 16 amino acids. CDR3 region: CASSIGQGVGNTEAFF. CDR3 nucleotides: TGCGCCAGCAGCATAGGACAGGGGGTCGGGAACACTGAAGCTTTCTTT.

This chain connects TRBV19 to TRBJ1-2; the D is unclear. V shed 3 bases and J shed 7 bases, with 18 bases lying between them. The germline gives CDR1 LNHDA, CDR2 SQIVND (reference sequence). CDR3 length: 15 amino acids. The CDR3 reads CASSIALDGRGGYTF. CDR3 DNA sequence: TGTGCCAGTAGTATTGCCTTGGACGGACGGGGTGGCTACACCTTC.

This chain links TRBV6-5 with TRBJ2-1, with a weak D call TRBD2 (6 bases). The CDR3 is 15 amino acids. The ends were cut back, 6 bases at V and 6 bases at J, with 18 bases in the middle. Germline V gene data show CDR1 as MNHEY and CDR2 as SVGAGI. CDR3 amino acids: CASSLDGSTPNEQFF. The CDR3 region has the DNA TGTGCCAGCAGCCTAGACGGGAGTACACCCAATGAGCAGTTCTTC.

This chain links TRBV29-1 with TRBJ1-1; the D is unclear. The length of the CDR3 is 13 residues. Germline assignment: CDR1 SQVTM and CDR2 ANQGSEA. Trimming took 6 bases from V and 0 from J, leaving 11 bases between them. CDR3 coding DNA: TGCAGCGTGGGGAAGGAAATGAACACTGAAGCTTTCTTT. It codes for CSVGKEMNTEAFF.

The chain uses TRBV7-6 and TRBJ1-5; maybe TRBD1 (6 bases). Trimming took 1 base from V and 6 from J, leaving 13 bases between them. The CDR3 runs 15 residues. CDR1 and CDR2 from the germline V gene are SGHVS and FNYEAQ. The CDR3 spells CASSLGGQGSQPQHF. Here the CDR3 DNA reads TGTGCCAGCAGCTTAGGAGGGCAGGGGTCTCAGCCCCAGCATTTT.

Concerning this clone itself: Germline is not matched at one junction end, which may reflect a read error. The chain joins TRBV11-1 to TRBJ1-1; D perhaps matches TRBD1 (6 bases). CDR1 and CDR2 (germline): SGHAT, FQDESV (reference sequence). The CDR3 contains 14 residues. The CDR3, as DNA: TGTGTCAGCTCTTTTCGGGGGCCAAACACTGAAGCTTTCTTT. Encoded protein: CVSSFRGPNTEAFF.

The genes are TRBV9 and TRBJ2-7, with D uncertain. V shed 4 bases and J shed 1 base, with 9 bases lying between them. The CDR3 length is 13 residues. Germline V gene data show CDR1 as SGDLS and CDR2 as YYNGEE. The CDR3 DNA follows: TGTGCCAGCAGCTCGGCTGAGTCCTACGAGCAGTACTTC. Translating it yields CASSSAESYEQYF. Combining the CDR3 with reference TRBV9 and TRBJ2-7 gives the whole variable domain DSGVTQTPKHLITATGQRVTLRCSPRSGDLSVYWYQQSLDQGLQFLIQYYNGEERAKGNILERFSAQQFPDLHSELNLSSLELGDSALYFCASSSAESYEQYFGPGTRLTVT.

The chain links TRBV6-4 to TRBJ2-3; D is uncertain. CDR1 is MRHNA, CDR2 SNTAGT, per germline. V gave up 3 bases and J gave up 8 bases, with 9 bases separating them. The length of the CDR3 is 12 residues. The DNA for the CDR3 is TGTGCCAGCAGTGAAAACTACGGTACGCAGTATTTT. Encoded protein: CASSENYGTQYF.

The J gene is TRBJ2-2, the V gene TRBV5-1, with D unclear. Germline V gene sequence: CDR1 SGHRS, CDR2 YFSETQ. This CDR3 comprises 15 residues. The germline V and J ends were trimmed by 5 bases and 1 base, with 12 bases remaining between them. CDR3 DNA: TGCGCCAGCAGGGCTAAGCGAAAGAACACCGGGGAGCTGTTTTTT. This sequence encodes CASRAKRKNTGELFF.

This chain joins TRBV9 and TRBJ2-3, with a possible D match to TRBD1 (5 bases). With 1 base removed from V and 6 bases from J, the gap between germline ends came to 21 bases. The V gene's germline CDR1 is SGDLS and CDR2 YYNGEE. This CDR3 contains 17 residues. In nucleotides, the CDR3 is TGTGCCAGCAGCGTAAACCAGGGTGGCCCCTGGTTGGATACGCAGTATTTT. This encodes CASSVNQGGPWLDTQYF.

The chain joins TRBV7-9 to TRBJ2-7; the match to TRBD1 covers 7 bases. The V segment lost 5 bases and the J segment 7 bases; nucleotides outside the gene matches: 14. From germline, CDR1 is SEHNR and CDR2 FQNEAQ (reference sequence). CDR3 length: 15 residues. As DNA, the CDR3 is TGTGCCAGCAGCCAAAACAGGGGTGGAGGAAGGGAGCAGTACTTC. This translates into CASSQNRGGGREQYF.